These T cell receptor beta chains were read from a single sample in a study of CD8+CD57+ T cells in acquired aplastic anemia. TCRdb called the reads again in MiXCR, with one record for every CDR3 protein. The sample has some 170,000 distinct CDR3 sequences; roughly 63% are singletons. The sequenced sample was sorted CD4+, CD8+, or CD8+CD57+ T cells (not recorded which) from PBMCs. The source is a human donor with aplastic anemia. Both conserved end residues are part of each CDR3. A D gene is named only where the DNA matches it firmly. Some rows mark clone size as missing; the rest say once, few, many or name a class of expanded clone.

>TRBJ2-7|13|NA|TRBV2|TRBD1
TGTGCCAGCGGCGGACAGGTCTGGCACGAGCAGTACTTC
CASGGQVWHEQYF
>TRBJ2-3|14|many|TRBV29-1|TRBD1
TGCAGCGTTGAGGACAGGGGGCTGTTAGATACGCAGTATTTT
CSVEDRGLLDTQYF
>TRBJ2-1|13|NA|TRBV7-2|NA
TGTGCCAGCAGCCCCAGCCGTGACAACCGTAAGTTCTTC
CASSPSRDNRKFF
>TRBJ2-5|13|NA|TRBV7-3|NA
TGTGCCAGCAGCCCCCGGACAGACCGGACCCAGTACTTC
CASSPRTDRTQYF
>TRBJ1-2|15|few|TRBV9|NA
TGTGCCAGCAGCTTGGAACAGCCCCTTAACTATGGCTACACCTTC
CASSLEQPLNYGYTF
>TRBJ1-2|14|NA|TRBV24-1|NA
TGTGCCACCAGTGATTTCAGGGGAGGCTATGGCTACACCTTC
CATSDFRGGYGYTF
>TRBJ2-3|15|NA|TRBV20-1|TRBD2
TGCAGTGCTAGAGGGACGGGGGGGCGGACAGATACGCAGTATTTT
CSARGTGGRTDTQYF
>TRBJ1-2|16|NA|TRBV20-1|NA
TGCAGTGCTAGGTTGGGCGGCAGGGAGACTAACTATGGCTACACCTTC
CSARLGGRETNYGYTF
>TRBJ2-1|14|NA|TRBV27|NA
TGTGCCAGCAGTTCCGGACTCAAAAACAATGAGCAGTTCTTC
CASSSGLKNNEQFF
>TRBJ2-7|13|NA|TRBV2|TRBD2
TGTGCCAGCAGTGTGAGGGACTACTACGAGCAGTACTTC
CASSVRDYYEQYF
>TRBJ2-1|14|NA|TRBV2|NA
TGTGCCAGCAGACCCCGGGCAGCCACCAATGAGCAGTTCTTC
CASRPRAATNEQFF
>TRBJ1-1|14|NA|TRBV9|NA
TGTGCCAGCAGCGTAGAGGAGAAGAACACTGAAGCTTTCTTT
CASSVEEKNTEAFF
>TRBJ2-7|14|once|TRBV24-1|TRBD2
TGTGCCAGCAGGAACGGGGGGGCAAGCTACGAGCAGTACTTC
CASRNGGASYEQYF
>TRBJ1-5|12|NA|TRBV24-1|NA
TGTGCCACCCGAGGGAGCAATCAGCCCCAGCATTTT
CATRGSNQPQHF
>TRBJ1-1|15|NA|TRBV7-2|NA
TGTGCCAGCACCTTAGTGCAGGGCCCGAACACTGAAGCTTTCTTT
CASTLVQGPNTEAFF
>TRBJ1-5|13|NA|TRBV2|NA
TGTGCCAGCAGTGGGGGGATCGGTCAGCCCCAGCATTTT
CASSGGIGQPQHF
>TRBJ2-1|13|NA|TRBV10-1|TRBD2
TGCGCCAGCAGTGGGGGACTAGCAGATGAGCAGTTCTTC
CASSGGLADEQFF
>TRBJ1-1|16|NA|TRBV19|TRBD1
TGTGCCAGTAGGCAAACAGGGGGCGCGAAGAACACTGAAGCTTTCTTT
CASRQTGGAKNTEAFF
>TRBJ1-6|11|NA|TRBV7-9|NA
TGTGCCAGCAGGAAGGATTCACCCCTCCACTTT
CASRKDSPLHF
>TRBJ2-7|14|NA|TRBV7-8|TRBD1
TGTGCCAGCCTACCGGGACAGGGACACTACGAGCAGTACTTC
CASLPGQGHYEQYF
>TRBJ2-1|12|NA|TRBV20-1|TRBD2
TGCAGTGCAACTAGCGGGAGGGCTCCACAGTTCTTC
CSATSGRAPQFF
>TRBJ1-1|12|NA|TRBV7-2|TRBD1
TGTGCCAGCAGCTCGGACAGGGCGAGGGCTTTCTTT
CASSSDRARAFF
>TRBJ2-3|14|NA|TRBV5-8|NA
TGTGCCAGCAGCTTGGAACAGGGACTTGATACGCAGTATTTT
CASSLEQGLDTQYF
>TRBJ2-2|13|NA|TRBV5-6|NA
TGTGCCAGCAGCTTGGCACGGCCGGGGGAGCTGTTTTTT
CASSLARPGELFF
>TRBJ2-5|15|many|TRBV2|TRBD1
TGTGCCAGCAGCCGTTCGACAGGGGTTGCGGAGACCCAGTACTTC
CASSRSTGVAETQYF
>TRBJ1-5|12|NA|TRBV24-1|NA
TGTGCCAGTAGGGGACGCAATCAGCCCCAGCATTTT
CASRGRNQPQHF
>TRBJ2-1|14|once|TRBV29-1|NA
TGCAGCGTTGAATCGCTAGCGCTGTACAATGAGCAGTTCTTC
CSVESLALYNEQFF
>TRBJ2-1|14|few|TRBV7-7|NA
TGTGCTAGCAGCTCCTCGGACCTCCCCGGGGAGCAGTTCTTC
CASSSSDLPGEQFF
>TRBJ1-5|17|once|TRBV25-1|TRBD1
TGTGCCAGCAGTTTTCGGGCAGGGGGAGTTAGCAATCAGCCCCAGCATTTT
CASSFRAGGVSNQPQHF
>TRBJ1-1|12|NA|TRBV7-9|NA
TGTGCCAGCAGCACCCGCCCCGGTGAGGCTTTCTTT
CASSTRPGEAFF
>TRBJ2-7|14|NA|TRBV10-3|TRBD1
TGTGCCATCATTGACGCGGACAGGGTAACCGAGCAGTACTTC
CAIIDADRVTEQYF
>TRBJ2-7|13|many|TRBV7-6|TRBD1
TGTGCCAGCAGCTCCGGACAGGGCAACGAGCAGTACTTC
CASSSGQGNEQYF
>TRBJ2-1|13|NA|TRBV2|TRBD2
TGTGCCAGCAGTGGGACTAGCGGCAATGAGCAGTTCTTC
CASSGTSGNEQFF
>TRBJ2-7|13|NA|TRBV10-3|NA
TGTGCCATCAGGGGGGGACTTACCAACGAGCAGTACTTC
CAIRGGLTNEQYF
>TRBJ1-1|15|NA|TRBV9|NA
TGTGCCAGCAGCGTAAATGGACGGTGGGACACTGAAGCTTTCTTT
CASSVNGRWDTEAFF
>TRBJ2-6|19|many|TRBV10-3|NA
TGTGCCATCAGCGCCGCTCCGGGACACGCGCCCTCTGGGGCCAACGTCCTGACTTTC
CAISAAPGHAPSGANVLTF
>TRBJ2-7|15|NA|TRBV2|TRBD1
TGTGCCAGCAGTCCGGACAGGGGGCTATCGTACGAGCAGTACTTC
CASSPDRGLSYEQYF
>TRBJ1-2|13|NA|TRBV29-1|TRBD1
TGCAGCGTTGACCTAGGACAGGGCCATGGCTACACCTTC
CSVDLGQGHGYTF
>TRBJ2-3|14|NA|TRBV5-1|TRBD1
TGCGCCAGCAGCACTGGACAGGGACTTGATACGCAGTATTTT
CASSTGQGLDTQYF
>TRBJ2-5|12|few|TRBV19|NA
TGTGCCGGTCAAGGAGGGAAGGAGACCCAGTACTTC
CAGQGGKETQYF
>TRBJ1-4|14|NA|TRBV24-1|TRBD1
TGTGCCACCAGTGATTCGACAGGGAGTGAAAAACTGTTTTTT
CATSDSTGSEKLFF
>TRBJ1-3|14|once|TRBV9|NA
TGTGCCAGCAGCGTAGGAATTCTCGGAAACACCATATATTTT
CASSVGILGNTIYF
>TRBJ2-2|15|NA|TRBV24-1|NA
TGTGCCACCAGTGATTTACAGACGAACACCGGGGAGCTGTTTTTT
CATSDLQTNTGELFF
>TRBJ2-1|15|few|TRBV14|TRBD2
TGTGCCAGCAGCCATCTAGCGGGGGGGGACAATGAGCAGTTCTTC
CASSHLAGGDNEQFF
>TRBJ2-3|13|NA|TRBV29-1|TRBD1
TGCAGCGTTCTCCGGGACAGGGGAGGTACGCAGTATTTT
CSVLRDRGGTQYF
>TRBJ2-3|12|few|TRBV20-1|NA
TGCAGTGCTAGACAGTTGCCAGATACGCAGTATTTT
CSARQLPDTQYF
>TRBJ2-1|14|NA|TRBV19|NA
TGTGCCAGTAGTTCCGGCGTCCGCTACAATGAGCAGTTCTTC
CASSSGVRYNEQFF
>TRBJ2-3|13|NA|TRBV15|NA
TGTGCCACCAGCAGAGACCTCGAAGATACGCAGTATTTT
CATSRDLEDTQYF
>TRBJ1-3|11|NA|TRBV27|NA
TGTGCCAGCATCTCCGGAAAAACCATATATTTT
CASISGKTIYF
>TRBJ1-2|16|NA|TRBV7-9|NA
TGTGCCAGCAGCCCGCAAAGCGGGGGGACCAACTATGGCTACACCTTC
CASSPQSGGTNYGYTF
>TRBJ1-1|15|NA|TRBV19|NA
TGTGCCAGTAGTATAGGCACCGACGTAGGCACTGAAGCTTTCTTT
CASSIGTDVGTEAFF
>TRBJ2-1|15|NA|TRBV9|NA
TGTGCCAGCAGCGTAGGTGGGAAGTCCTACAATGAGCAGTTCTTC
CASSVGGKSYNEQFF